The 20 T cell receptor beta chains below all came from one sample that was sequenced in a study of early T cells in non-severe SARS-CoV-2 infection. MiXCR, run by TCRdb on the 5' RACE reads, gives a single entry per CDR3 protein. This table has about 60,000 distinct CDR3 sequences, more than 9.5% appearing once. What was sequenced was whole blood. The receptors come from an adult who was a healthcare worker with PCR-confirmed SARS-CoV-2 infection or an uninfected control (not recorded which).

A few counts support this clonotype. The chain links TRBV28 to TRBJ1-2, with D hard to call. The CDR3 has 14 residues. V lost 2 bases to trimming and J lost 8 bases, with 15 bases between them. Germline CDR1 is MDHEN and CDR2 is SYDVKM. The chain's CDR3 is CASSLVGRAAGYTF. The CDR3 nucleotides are TGTGCCAGCAGTTTAGTGGGGAGGGCGGCAGGCTACACCTTC.

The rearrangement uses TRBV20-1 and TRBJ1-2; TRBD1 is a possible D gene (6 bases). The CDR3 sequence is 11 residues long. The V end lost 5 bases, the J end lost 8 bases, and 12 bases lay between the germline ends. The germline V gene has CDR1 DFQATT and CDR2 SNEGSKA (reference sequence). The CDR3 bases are TGCAGTGCTCTAAAAGACAGGGGCTACACCTTC. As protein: CSALKDRGYTF.

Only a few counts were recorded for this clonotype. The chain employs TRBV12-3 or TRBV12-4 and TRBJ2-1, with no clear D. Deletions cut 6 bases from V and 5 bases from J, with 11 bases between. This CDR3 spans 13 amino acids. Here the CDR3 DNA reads TGTGCCAGCAGAACCTCCGCCGACAATGAGCAGTTCTTC. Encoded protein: CASRTSADNEQFF.

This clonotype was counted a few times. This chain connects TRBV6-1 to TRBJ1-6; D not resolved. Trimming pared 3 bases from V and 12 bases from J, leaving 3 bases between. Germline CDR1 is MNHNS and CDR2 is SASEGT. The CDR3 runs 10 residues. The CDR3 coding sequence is TGTGCCAGCAGTGATTTACCCCTCCACTTT. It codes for CASSDLPLHF.

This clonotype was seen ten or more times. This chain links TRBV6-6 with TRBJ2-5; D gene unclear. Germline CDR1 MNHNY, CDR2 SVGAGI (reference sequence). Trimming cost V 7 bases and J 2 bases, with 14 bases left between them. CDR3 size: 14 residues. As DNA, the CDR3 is TGTGCCAGCAAAGACACGGACGGTCAAGAGACCCAGTACTTC. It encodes CASKDTDGQETQYF.

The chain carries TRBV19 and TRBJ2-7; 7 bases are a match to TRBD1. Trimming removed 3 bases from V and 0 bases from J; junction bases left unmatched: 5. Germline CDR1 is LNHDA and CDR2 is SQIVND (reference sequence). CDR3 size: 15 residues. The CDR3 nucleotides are TGTGCCAGTAGTATGGGACAGCTGAGCTCCTACGAGCAGTACTTC. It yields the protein CASSMGQLSSYEQYF. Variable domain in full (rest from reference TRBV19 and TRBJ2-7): DGGITQSPKYLFRKEGQNVTLSCEQNLNHDAMYWYRQDPGQGLRLIYYSQIVNDFQKGDIAEGYSVSREKKESFPLTVTSAQKNPTAFYLCASSMGQLSSYEQYFGPGTRLTVT.

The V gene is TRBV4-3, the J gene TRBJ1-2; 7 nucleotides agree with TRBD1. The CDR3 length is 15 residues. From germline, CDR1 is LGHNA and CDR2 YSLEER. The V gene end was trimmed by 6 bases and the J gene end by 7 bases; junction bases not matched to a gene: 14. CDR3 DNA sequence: TGCGCCAGCAGGCAACTGACAGGGAGGGGCGGTGGCTACACCTTC. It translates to CASRQLTGRGGGYTF.

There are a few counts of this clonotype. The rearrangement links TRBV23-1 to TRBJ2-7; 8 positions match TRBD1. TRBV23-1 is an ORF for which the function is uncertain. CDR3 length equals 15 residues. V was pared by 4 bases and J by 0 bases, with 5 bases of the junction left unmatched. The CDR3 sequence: CASSRIGQGSYEQYF. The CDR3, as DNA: TGCGCCAGCAGTCGGATAGGACAGGGCTCCTACGAGCAGTACTTC.

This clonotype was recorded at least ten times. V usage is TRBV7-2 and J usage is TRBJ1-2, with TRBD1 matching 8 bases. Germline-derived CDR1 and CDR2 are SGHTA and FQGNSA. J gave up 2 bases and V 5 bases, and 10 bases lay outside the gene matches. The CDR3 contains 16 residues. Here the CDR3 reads CASSPQADRANYGYTF. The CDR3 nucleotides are TGTGCCAGCAGCCCTCAGGCGGACAGGGCCAACTATGGCTACACCTTC.

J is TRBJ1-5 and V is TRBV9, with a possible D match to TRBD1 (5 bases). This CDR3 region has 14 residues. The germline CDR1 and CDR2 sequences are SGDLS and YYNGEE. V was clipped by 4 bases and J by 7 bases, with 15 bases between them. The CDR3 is CASSPRDGSQPQHF. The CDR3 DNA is TGTGCCAGCAGCCCACGGGACGGCTCACAGCCCCAGCATTTT.

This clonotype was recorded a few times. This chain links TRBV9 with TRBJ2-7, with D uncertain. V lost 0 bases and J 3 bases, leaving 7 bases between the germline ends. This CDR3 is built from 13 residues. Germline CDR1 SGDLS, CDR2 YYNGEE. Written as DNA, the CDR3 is TGTGCCAGCAGCGTAGATGGGTACTACGAGCAGTACTTC. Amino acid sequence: CASSVDGYYEQYF.

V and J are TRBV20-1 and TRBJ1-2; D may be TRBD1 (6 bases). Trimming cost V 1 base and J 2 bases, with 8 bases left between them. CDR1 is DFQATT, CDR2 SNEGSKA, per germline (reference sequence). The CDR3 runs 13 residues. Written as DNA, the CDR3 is TGCAGTGCTAGAGTTACAGGGAACTATGGCTACACCTTC. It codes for CSARVTGNYGYTF.

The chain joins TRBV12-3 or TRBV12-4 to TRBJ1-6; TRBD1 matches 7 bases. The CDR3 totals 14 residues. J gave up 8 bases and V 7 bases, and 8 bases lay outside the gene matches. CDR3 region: CASKKTGRDSPLHF. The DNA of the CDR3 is TGTGCCAGCAAGAAGACAGGGAGGGATTCACCCCTCCACTTT.

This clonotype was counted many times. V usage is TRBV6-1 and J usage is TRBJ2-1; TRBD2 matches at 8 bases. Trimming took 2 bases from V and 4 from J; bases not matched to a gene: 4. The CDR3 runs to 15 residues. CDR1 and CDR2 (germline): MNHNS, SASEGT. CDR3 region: CASSEYSGEYNEQFF. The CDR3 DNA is TGTGCCAGCAGTGAATATAGCGGGGAATACAATGAGCAGTTCTTC.

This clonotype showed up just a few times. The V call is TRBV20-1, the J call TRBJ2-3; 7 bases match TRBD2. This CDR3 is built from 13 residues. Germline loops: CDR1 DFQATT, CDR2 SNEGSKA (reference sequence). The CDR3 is CRAPLAGTDTQYF. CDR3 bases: TGCCGGGCCCCCCTAGCGGGCACAGATACGCAGTATTTT.

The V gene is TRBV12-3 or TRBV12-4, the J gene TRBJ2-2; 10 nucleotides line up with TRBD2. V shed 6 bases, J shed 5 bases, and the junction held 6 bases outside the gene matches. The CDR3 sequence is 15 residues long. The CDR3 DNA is TGTGCCAGCAGGCTGATTAGCGGGAGGACCGGGGAGCTGTTTTTT. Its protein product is CASRLISGRTGELFF.

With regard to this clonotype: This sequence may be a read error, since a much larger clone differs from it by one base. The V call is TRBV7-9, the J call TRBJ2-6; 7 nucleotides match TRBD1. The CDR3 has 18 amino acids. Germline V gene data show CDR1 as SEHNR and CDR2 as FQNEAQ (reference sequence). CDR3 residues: CASSLHAGTVTGANVPTF. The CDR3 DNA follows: TGTGCCAGCAGCTTACATGCAGGGACGGTTACAGGGGCCAACGTCCCGACTTTC.

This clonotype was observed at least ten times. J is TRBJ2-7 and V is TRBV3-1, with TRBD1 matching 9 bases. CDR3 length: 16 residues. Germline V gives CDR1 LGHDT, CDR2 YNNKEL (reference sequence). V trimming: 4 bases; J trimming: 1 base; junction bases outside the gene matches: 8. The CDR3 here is CASSRDTGGASYEQYF. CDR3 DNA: TGTGCCAGCAGCCGTGATACAGGGGGCGCATCCTACGAGCAGTACTTC.

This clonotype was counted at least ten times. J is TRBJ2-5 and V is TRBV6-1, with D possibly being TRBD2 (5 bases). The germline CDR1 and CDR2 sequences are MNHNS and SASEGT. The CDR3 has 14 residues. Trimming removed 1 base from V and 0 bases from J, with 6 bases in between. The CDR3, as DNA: TGTGCCAGCAGTGAAGTCGGGGACCAAGAGACCCAGTACTTC. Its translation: CASSEVGDQETQYF.

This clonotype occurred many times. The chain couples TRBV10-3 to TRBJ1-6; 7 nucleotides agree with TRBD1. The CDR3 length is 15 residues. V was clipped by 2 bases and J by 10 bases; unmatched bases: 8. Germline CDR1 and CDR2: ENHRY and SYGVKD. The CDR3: CAISEGTGQRSPLHF. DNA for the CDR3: TGTGCCATCAGTGAGGGGACGGGACAGAGGTCACCCCTCCACTTT.